These T cell receptor beta chains were read from a single sample in a study of blood T cell repertoires in COVID-19. Some clones are missing from TCRdb's copy, which holds only in-frame ones; the method was immunoSEQ multiplex PCR. Among around 280,000 clones, roughly 85% were seen once, and the ten largest hold around 5.8%. The sample taken for sequencing was PBMCs or T cells enriched from blood (not recorded which). The receptors were gathered from a woman in her 40s who had recovered from COVID-19. Each CDR3 is given with its conserved first and last residue. Fields, in order: clone size, D gene, V gene, J gene, CDR3 DNA, CDR3 protein. The D gene is left open where the match is weak. The listing skips clone size in some rows; elsewhere it reads once, few, many or a size class.

clone_size: NA; d_call: NA; v_call: TRBV18; j_call: TRBJ2-5; cdr3_nt: TGTGCCAGCTCACCCGGACAGAGGGAGACCCAGTACTTC; cdr3_aa: CASSPGQRETQYF
clone_size: NA; d_call: NA; v_call: TRBV9; j_call: TRBJ1-2; cdr3_nt: TGTGCCAGCAGCGTACGTGAGGGATACGGCTACACCTTC; cdr3_aa: CASSVREGYGYTF
clone_size: NA; d_call: NA; v_call: TRBV28; j_call: TRBJ2-7; cdr3_nt: TGTGCCAGCTCCCCGGAGGGAAATTACGAGCAGTACTTC; cdr3_aa: CASSPEGNYEQYF
clone_size: NA; d_call: NA; v_call: TRBV25-1; j_call: TRBJ1-1; cdr3_nt: TGTGCCAGCAGTGAGGGTGGTCAGGGGAATATGAACACTGAAGCTTTCTTT; cdr3_aa: CASSEGGQGNMNTEAFF
clone_size: NA; d_call: NA; v_call: TRBV24-1; j_call: TRBJ2-1; cdr3_nt: TGTGCCACCAGTGATACGGAGCTTCGAGAGCAGTTCTTC; cdr3_aa: CATSDTELREQFF
clone_size: NA; d_call: NA; v_call: TRBV28; j_call: TRBJ1-2; cdr3_nt: TGTGCCAGCAGCCTCACAGGGTACGGCTACACCTTC; cdr3_aa: CASSLTGYGYTF
clone_size: NA; d_call: TRBD2; v_call: TRBV2; j_call: TRBJ2-7; cdr3_nt: TGTGCCAGCGGGCGGGAGAGCAGGACCTCCGAGCAGTACTTC; cdr3_aa: CASGRESRTSEQYF
clone_size: NA; d_call: NA; v_call: TRBV10-3; j_call: TRBJ1-5; cdr3_nt: TGTGCCATCAGCGTCACAGGTCAGCCCCAGCATTTT; cdr3_aa: CAISVTGQPQHF
clone_size: NA; d_call: NA; v_call: TRBV5-1; j_call: TRBJ2-1; cdr3_nt: TGCGCCAGCAGCTTGGGTCTAAACAATGAGCAGTTCTTC; cdr3_aa: CASSLGLNNEQFF
clone_size: NA; d_call: NA; v_call: TRBV2; j_call: TRBJ2-5; cdr3_nt: TGTGCCAGCAGTGACCGCGAATCATGGGCGGAGACCCAGTACTTC; cdr3_aa: CASSDRESWAETQYF
clone_size: NA; d_call: NA; v_call: TRBV6-6; j_call: TRBJ2-7; cdr3_nt: TGTGCCAGCACTGGGACCCGACTAGGCCTCGAGCAGTACTTC; cdr3_aa: CASTGTRLGLEQYF
clone_size: NA; d_call: NA; v_call: TRBV7-9; j_call: TRBJ2-1; cdr3_nt: TGTGCCAGCAGCTTATGGGCTTCCCACAATGAGCAGTTCTTC; cdr3_aa: CASSLWASHNEQFF
clone_size: NA; d_call: NA; v_call: TRBV10-3; j_call: TRBJ1-2; cdr3_nt: TGTGCCATCAGTGAGTCCGGGGGACTGAGCTATGGCTACACCTTC; cdr3_aa: CAISESGGLSYGYTF
clone_size: NA; d_call: NA; v_call: TRBV6-4; j_call: TRBJ2-7; cdr3_nt: TGTGCCAGCAGAAGTTTTAGGAGCCCCCATTGCGAGCAGTACTTC; cdr3_aa: CASRSFRSPHCEQYF
clone_size: once; d_call: TRBD1; v_call: TRBV18; j_call: TRBJ1-1; cdr3_nt: TGTGCCAGCTCACCACCGCGAGACAGGGCTTTGAACACTGAAGCTTTCTTT; cdr3_aa: CASSPPRDRALNTEAFF
clone_size: NA; d_call: TRBD1; v_call: TRBV5-1; j_call: TRBJ2-2; cdr3_nt: TGCGCCAGCGGGACAGCGAACACCGGGGAGCTGTTTTTT; cdr3_aa: CASGTANTGELFF
clone_size: once; d_call: TRBD2; v_call: TRBV19; j_call: TRBJ2-7; cdr3_nt: TGTGCCAGTAGTATAGCTTGGGGGGGCTACGAGCAGTACTTC; cdr3_aa: CASSIAWGGYEQYF
clone_size: NA; d_call: TRBD1; v_call: TRBV30; j_call: TRBJ1-5; cdr3_nt: TGTGCCTGGAGCCAGGGGGTTGGGCCCCAGCATTTT; cdr3_aa: CAWSQGVGPQHF
clone_size: NA; d_call: NA; v_call: TRBV18; j_call: TRBJ1-1; cdr3_nt: TGTGCCAGCTCACAGACCGGGTACACTGAAGCTTTCTTT; cdr3_aa: CASSQTGYTEAFF
clone_size: NA; d_call: TRBD2; v_call: TRBV9; j_call: TRBJ2-5; cdr3_nt: TGTGCCAGCAGCCAGGGGGCACTAGCGGGAAGGGGAGAGACCCAGTACTTC; cdr3_aa: CASSQGALAGRGETQYF
clone_size: NA; d_call: TRBD2; v_call: TRBV9; j_call: TRBJ2-1; cdr3_nt: TGTGCCAGCAGCTCTGGGACTAGCGGGAGAGAGCAGTTCTTC; cdr3_aa: CASSSGTSGREQFF
clone_size: few; d_call: TRBD2; v_call: TRBV4-1; j_call: TRBJ2-5; cdr3_nt: TGCGCCAGCAGCCCCGGACTAGCGGGAAGGGAGACCCAGTACTTC; cdr3_aa: CASSPGLAGRETQYF
clone_size: NA; d_call: NA; v_call: TRBV3-1/TRBV3-2; j_call: TRBJ1-2; cdr3_nt: NA; cdr3_aa: CASSHFGQGRYGYTF
clone_size: NA; d_call: NA; v_call: TRBV2; j_call: TRBJ2-7; cdr3_nt: TGTGCCAGCAGTGGGGTTGGGGAGACCGAGCAGTACTTC; cdr3_aa: CASSGVGETEQYF
clone_size: NA; d_call: TRBD2; v_call: TRBV3-1/TRBV3-2; j_call: TRBJ2-1; cdr3_nt: TGTGCCAGCAGCCAAGGTCTAGCGGGAGTCGGGAATGAGCAGTTCTTC; cdr3_aa: CASSQGLAGVGNEQFF
clone_size: NA; d_call: TRBD1; v_call: TRBV28; j_call: TRBJ1-5; cdr3_nt: TGTGCCAGCAGGCCTCGTCGGGGACAGGGCAATCAGCCCCAGCATTTT; cdr3_aa: CASRPRRGQGNQPQHF
clone_size: NA; d_call: NA; v_call: TRBV5-1; j_call: TRBJ2-5; cdr3_nt: TGCGCCAGCTTCCAGAGGAGGGGAGAGACCCAGTACTTC; cdr3_aa: CASFQRRGETQYF
clone_size: many; d_call: TRBD1; v_call: TRBV4-3; j_call: TRBJ2-7; cdr3_nt: TGCGCCAGCAGCCAAGGGGGCCAGGGGGCTTACGAGCAGTACTTC; cdr3_aa: CASSQGGQGAYEQYF
clone_size: NA; d_call: NA; v_call: TRBV2; j_call: TRBJ1-1; cdr3_nt: TGTGCCAGCAGTCTCATAGGACAGATGAACACTGAAGCTTTCTTT; cdr3_aa: CASSLIGQMNTEAFF
clone_size: NA; d_call: TRBD1; v_call: TRBV6-5; j_call: TRBJ2-5; cdr3_nt: TGTGCCAGCAGTTACCGGACAGGGGGCGCCGAGACCCAGTACTTC; cdr3_aa: CASSYRTGGAETQYF
clone_size: NA; d_call: NA; v_call: TRBV2; j_call: TRBJ2-1; cdr3_nt: TGTGCCAGCAGTGAAATGGTAGCGACCTACAATGAGCAGTTCTTC; cdr3_aa: CASSEMVATYNEQFF
clone_size: NA; d_call: TRBD1; v_call: TRBV28; j_call: TRBJ1-4; cdr3_nt: TGTGCCAGCAGTTTCGACAGGGCCGTCAAGGGACTGTTTTTT; cdr3_aa: CASSFDRAVKGLFF
clone_size: NA; d_call: NA; v_call: TRBV4-2; j_call: TRBJ2-1; cdr3_nt: TGTGCCAGCAGCCAAGGGGGGTCGGGAGTGGGCCCTTACAATGAGCAGTTCTTC; cdr3_aa: CASSQGGSGVGPYNEQFF
clone_size: NA; d_call: TRBD2; v_call: TRBV19; j_call: TRBJ2-7; cdr3_nt: TGTGCCAGTAGTACCCGACTAGCGGGCCGCGAGCAGTACTTC; cdr3_aa: CASSTRLAGREQYF
clone_size: NA; d_call: TRBD2; v_call: TRBV7-2; j_call: TRBJ2-1; cdr3_nt: TGTGCCAGCAGTGAACTAGCGGGAGGGCCCTATGAGCAGTTCTTC; cdr3_aa: CASSELAGGPYEQFF
clone_size: NA; d_call: NA; v_call: TRBV6-5; j_call: TRBJ1-6; cdr3_nt: TGTGCCAGCGGGACATACTATTCACCCCTCCACTTT; cdr3_aa: CASGTYYSPLHF
clone_size: NA; d_call: TRBD1; v_call: TRBV19; j_call: TRBJ2-3; cdr3_nt: TGTGCCAGTAGTGTCCAGGACAGGCGTATAGATACGCAGTATTTT; cdr3_aa: CASSVQDRRIDTQYF
clone_size: NA; d_call: NA; v_call: TRBV4-3; j_call: TRBJ1-1; cdr3_nt: TGCGCCAGCAGCCAAGATAATACTAGGCGGACGAACACTGAAGCTTTCTTT; cdr3_aa: CASSQDNTRRTNTEAFF
clone_size: once; d_call: NA; v_call: TRBV5-1; j_call: TRBJ2-5; cdr3_nt: TGCGCCAGCAGCTTACAGGCGGCGGAAGAGACCCAGTACTTC; cdr3_aa: CASSLQAAEETQYF
clone_size: NA; d_call: NA; v_call: TRBV4-3; j_call: TRBJ2-2; cdr3_nt: TGCGCCAGCAGCCTCATGTGGGGACTCAGGGACACCGGGGAGCTGTTTTTT; cdr3_aa: CASSLMWGLRDTGELFF
clone_size: NA; d_call: NA; v_call: TRBV12-2; j_call: TRBJ2-3; cdr3_nt: TGTGCAAGCCAGAGGACTAGCGACGATACGCAGTATTTT; cdr3_aa: CASQRTSDDTQYF